The 32 T cell receptor beta chains below all came from one sample that was sequenced in a study of blood T cell repertoires in COVID-19. The repertoire was sequenced with immunoSEQ multiplex PCR; TCRdb's copy has only in-frame clones and lacks some. The table lists 150,000 to 200,000 clones, about 88% of them singletons. The sequenced material came from peripheral blood. The receptors were sampled from a man between 60 and 75 years old with acute or convalescent COVID-19.

The chain joins TRBV10-2 to TRBJ1-2, with 8 bases that match TRBD1. The trim removed 2 bases at V and 4 bases at J, leaving 6 bases unmatched. Germline V CDR1 and CDR2: WSHSY, SAAADI. This CDR3 is built from 15 residues. The CDR3, as DNA: TGCGCCAGCAGTGAGCCAGGGACAGGAGGCTATGGCTACACCTTC. Translating gives CASSEPGTGGYGYTF.

This chain joins TRBV6-2 or TRBV6-3 and TRBJ2-7; D might be TRBD1 (6 bases). CDR1 and CDR2 from the germline V gene are MNHEY and SVGEGT. The CDR3 runs to 13 residues. The ends were cut back, 5 bases at V and 3 bases at J, with 11 bases in the middle. The CDR3 spells CASSGDTYYEQYF. The DNA of the CDR3 is TGTGCCAGCAGTGGGGACACTTACTACGAGCAGTACTTC.

This clone was seen only once. The chain carries TRBV7-7 and TRBJ2-2; 9 bases map to TRBD1. V shed 8 bases and J 3 bases; nucleotides not matched to a gene: 7. CDR1 is SSHAT and CDR2 is FNYEAQ in the germline V gene (reference sequence). This CDR3 contains 15 residues. Here the CDR3 reads CASRRGTGYTGELFF. CDR3 in DNA: TGTGCCAGCCGTCGGGGGACAGGGTACACCGGGGAGCTGTTTTTT.

For this clone: This sample also contains other DNA sequences that code for the same CDR3. This chain links TRBV4-1 with TRBJ1-4; TRBD1 agrees at 8 bases. CDR3 length: 16 residues. Germline assignment: CDR1 MGHRA and CDR2 YSYEKL. Trimming took 0 bases from V and 6 from J; bases not matched to a gene: 6. The CDR3 sequence is CASSQDPGQGYEKLFF. For the CDR3, the DNA is TGCGCCAGCAGCCAAGATCCCGGACAGGGATATGAAAAACTGTTTTTT.

The table lists this clone with a count of one. V gene TRBV11-3 combines with J gene TRBJ2-7; D ambiguous. Trimming left V 3 bases short and J 6 bases short, with 9 bases between. CDR3 length: 12 amino acids. The V gene's germline CDR1 is SGHNT and CDR2 YENEEA. CDR3 protein: CASSLWRSEQYF. The CDR3 DNA follows: TGTGCCAGCAGCTTGTGGCGGTCCGAGCAGTACTTC.

The chain employs TRBV19 and TRBJ2-1; 10 nucleotides agree with TRBD1. Germline V gene data show CDR1 as LNHDA and CDR2 as SQIVND (reference sequence). The CDR3 runs 15 residues. Germline trimming cut 4 bases from V and 1 base from J; bases unmatched to any gene: 1. The DNA of the CDR3 is TGTGCCAGTAGTAGGACAGGGGGTTCCTACAATGAGCAGTTCTTC. Translated: CASSRTGGSYNEQFF.

The chain uses TRBV5-4 and TRBJ2-3, with a tentative D call TRBD2 (5 bases). The CDR3 loop spans 14 amino acids. V shed 0 bases and J shed 2 bases, with 7 bases lying between them. Per germline, CDR1 SGHNT and CDR2 YYREEE (reference sequence). In DNA form, the CDR3 reads TGTGCCAGCAGCTTGGCCGACTACACAGATACGCAGTATTTT. Amino acid sequence: CASSLADYTDTQYF.

V usage is TRBV7-9 and J usage is TRBJ2-7; tentative D call: TRBD1 (6 bases). Germline CDR1 SEHNR, CDR2 FQNEAQ (reference sequence). V lost 5 bases and J lost 2, with 19 bases in between. This CDR3 spans 16 amino acids. CDR3 in amino acids: CASSDQGPHRAYEQYF. Written as DNA, the CDR3 is TGTGCCAGCAGCGACCAGGGGCCGCATCGGGCCTACGAGCAGTACTTC.

This clone has just a few counts. The rearrangement uses TRBV21-1 and TRBJ2-3; TRBD2 reflects the table's D call only, with no check against the DNA. TRBV21-1 is a pseudogene segment. The CDR3 is 17 amino acids. Here the CDR3 reads CASPHTPVAASTDTQYF. The CDR3 bases are TGTGCCAGTCCTCATACCCCGGTAGCCGCCTCCACAGATACGCAGTATTTT.

This chain connects TRBV29-1 to TRBJ2-1, with D perhaps TRBD2 (6 bases). CDR1 is SQVTM and CDR2 is ANQGSEA in the germline V gene. This CDR3 contains 12 residues. Trimming took 0 bases from V and 13 from J, leaving 13 bases between them. This CDR3 reads CSVEDWNGGQFF. CDR3 nucleotides: TGCAGCGTTGAAGATTGGAACGGGGGTCAGTTCTTC.

The rearrangement uses TRBV18 and TRBJ2-7, with 9 bases lining up with TRBD2. The CDR3 extends over 14 amino acids. V shed 8 bases and J 2 bases; nucleotides not matched to a gene: 7. Germline V gives CDR1 KGHSH, CDR2 LQKENI. The CDR3 DNA reads TGTGCCAGCCAAGCGGGAGGATTTGCCTACGAGCAGTACTTC. Protein: CASQAGGFAYEQYF.

The V call is TRBV10-3, the J call TRBJ2-2, with 9 bases that match TRBD1. The CDR3 is made up of 14 amino acids. The V segment lost 6 bases and the J segment 4 bases; nucleotides outside the gene matches: 3. CDR1 ENHRY and CDR2 SYGVKD come from the germline V gene. CDR3 sequence reads: CAISLTGGTGELFF. The CDR3 DNA sequence: TGTGCCATCAGCCTGACAGGGGGCACCGGGGAGCTGTTTTTT.

This sequence joins TRBV5-5 and TRBJ2-6; D ambiguous. The V gene lost 0 bases and the J gene lost 1 base, with 11 bases spanning the gap. Germline V lookup: CDR1 SGHKS, CDR2 YYEKEE (reference sequence). CDR3 size: 17 residues. The CDR3 sequence is CASSLVKPVSGANVLTF. DNA for the CDR3: TGTGCCAGCAGCTTGGTGAAGCCGGTGTCTGGGGCCAACGTCCTGACTTTC.

The chain recombines TRBV12-5 with TRBJ1-5, with D possibly matching TRBD1 (5 bases). The V end lost 5 bases, the J end lost 5 bases, and 10 bases lay between the germline ends. The CDR3 covers 13 residues. Germline lookup yields CDR1 LGHNT and CDR2 FRNRAP. The CDR3 reads CASGTRGDQPQHF. The DNA of the CDR3 is TGTGCTAGTGGTACCCGGGGGGATCAGCCCCAGCATTTT. Filled out from reference TRBV12-5 and TRBJ1-5, the complete variable domain reads DARVTQTPRHKVTEMGQEVTMRCQPILGHNTVFWYRQTMMQGLELLAYFRNRAPLDDSGMPKDRFSAEMPDATLATLKIQPSEPRDSAVYFCASGTRGDQPQHFGDGTRLSIL.

The chain employs TRBV5-1 and TRBJ2-1, with TRBD1 identical over 8 bases. The CDR3 length is 15 residues. V shed 4 bases and J 2 bases; nucleotides not matched to a gene: 5. CDR1 is SGHRS, CDR2 YFSETQ, per germline. CDR3 nucleotides: TGCGCCAGCAGCATTGACAGGGGAACCTACAATGAGCAGTTCTTC. Encoded protein: CASSIDRGTYNEQFF.

This sequence joins TRBV6-5 and TRBJ1-5, with 10 bases that match TRBD1. This CDR3 is built from 15 residues. Looked up from germline, CDR1 is MNHEY and CDR2 is SVGAGI. With V trimmed by 4 bases and J by 3 bases, 3 bases remained unmatched. CDR3 protein: CASSWDRGPNQPQHF. DNA of the CDR3: TGTGCCAGCAGTTGGGACAGGGGCCCCAATCAGCCCCAGCATTTT.

This CDR3 is CASSIGGKIVGETQYF. CDR3 sequence (DNA): TGTGCCAGTAGTATAGGGGGCAAGATCGTCGGGGAGACCCAGTACTTC. The rearrangement uses TRBV19 and TRBJ2-5; D possibly corresponds to TRBD1 (5 bases). This CDR3 region has 16 residues. Germline V gene data show CDR1 as LNHDA and CDR2 as SQIVND (reference sequence). V was trimmed by 1 base and J by 5 bases, leaving 17 bases between them.

The chain recombines TRBV5-5 with TRBJ1-2; D is unclear. This CDR3 spans 13 amino acids. The germline V gene encodes CDR1 SGHKS and CDR2 YYEKEE (reference sequence). Trimming left V 0 bases short and J 2 bases short, with 5 bases between. CDR3 nucleotides: TGTGCCAGCAGCTTGGGTCAGAACTATGGCTACACCTTC. Translating gives CASSLGQNYGYTF.

V gene TRBV6-5 combines with J gene TRBJ1-1; D gene ambiguous. Germline lookup yields CDR1 MNHEY and CDR2 SVGAGI. This CDR3 region has 15 residues. Trimming removed 0 bases at V and 4 bases at J, with 12 bases between. The CDR3 reads CASSYSGIGSTEAFF. The CDR3 DNA sequence: TGTGCCAGCAGTTACTCAGGAATCGGGAGCACTGAAGCTTTCTTT.

The rearrangement joins TRBV7-6 to TRBJ2-2; D not certain. CDR3 size: 15 residues. Germline V gene data show CDR1 as SGHVS and CDR2 as FNYEAQ. Trimming took off 1 base at V and 5 bases at J, with 11 bases between the two ends. The CDR3 reads CASSLVQSSTGELFF. DNA of the CDR3: TGTGCCAGCAGCTTAGTACAGAGTAGTACCGGGGAGCTGTTTTTT.

The chain employs TRBV5-1 and TRBJ1-1; 8 bases line up with TRBD1. V lost 4 bases to trimming and J lost 4 bases; unmatched junction nucleotides: 6. Germline lookup yields CDR1 SGHRS and CDR2 YFSETQ. This CDR3 is 14 amino acids long. The CDR3 region is CASSLTGGGTEAFF. The DNA of the CDR3 is TGCGCCAGCAGCCTTACAGGGGGTGGCACTGAAGCTTTCTTT.

The count of this clone is one. This chain joins TRBV6-5 and TRBJ1-1; D remains ambiguous. Germline loops: CDR1 MNHEY, CDR2 SVGAGI. The ends were cut back, 7 bases at V and 7 bases at J, with 16 bases in the middle. The CDR3 covers 13 residues. The CDR3 DNA reads as TGTGCCAGCACCGAGAGGAAAAATAATGAAGCTTTCTTT. It encodes CASTERKNNEAFF.

This rearrangement joins TRBV7-3 to TRBJ2-2, with TRBD2 as a possible D gene (7 bases). The CDR3 loop spans 16 amino acids. V lost 5 bases and J lost 7, with 20 bases in between. The germline V gene has CDR1 SGHTA and CDR2 FQGTGA. In DNA, the CDR3 is TGTGCCAGCAGCCCCCTGGGAGGGGGGGCGGGCGGGGAGCTGTTTTTT. Residues: CASSPLGGGAGGELFF.

This rearrangement joins TRBV2 to TRBJ2-1; 9 positions match TRBD1. The ends lost 8 bases at V and 10 bases at J; junction bases unmatched: 6. CDR3 length equals 12 residues. The germline V gene encodes CDR1 SNHLY and CDR2 FYNNEI. CDR3 in amino acids: CASGRQGVEQFF. The CDR3 DNA reads as TGTGCCAGCGGACGACAGGGGGTAGAGCAGTTCTTC.

The rearrangement links TRBV3-1 (or the pseudogene TRBV3-2) to TRBJ2-7; 8 bases are shared with TRBD2. In germline, CDR1 is LGHDT, CDR2 YNNKEL (reference sequence). CDR3 size: 17 residues. Losses at the gene ends were 4 bases for V and 4 bases for J; bases not matched to a gene: 15. CDR3 amino acids: CASSPVGSGAHGYEQYF. The CDR3 coding sequence is TGTGCCAGCAGCCCCGTGGGTAGCGGGGCCCACGGGTACGAGCAGTACTTC.

This clone was detected once. The V call is TRBV28, the J call TRBJ1-4, with 9 bases that match TRBD1. The CDR3 is 16 residues long. CDR1 and CDR2 (germline): MDHEN, SYDVKM. The ends lost 1 base at V and 8 bases at J; junction bases unmatched: 8. CDR3: CASSLSNRGLKEKLFF. The CDR3 DNA sequence: TGTGCCAGCAGTTTATCGAACAGGGGGCTTAAAGAAAAACTGTTTTTT.

This clone was counted between two and nine times. The chain has TRBV24-1 and TRBJ1-2; 10 bases match TRBD1. The CDR3 runs to 15 residues. V lost 4 bases to trimming and J lost 0 bases; unmatched junction nucleotides: 1. Germline CDR1 reads KGHDR; CDR2 reads SFDVKD. In nucleotides, the CDR3 is TGTGCCACCAGTGAGGGACAGGGGACTAACTATGGCTACACCTTC. Amino acids: CATSEGQGTNYGYTF.

The chain employs TRBV5-6 and TRBJ2-5; tentative D call: TRBD1 (5 bases). V shed 4 bases and J shed 5 bases, with 12 bases lying between them. The germline gives CDR1 SGHDT, CDR2 YYEEEE. This CDR3 is 13 amino acids long. CDR3 loop: CASSPSAGETQYF. Written as DNA, the CDR3 is TGTGCCAGCAGCCCCAGCGCAGGGGAGACCCAGTACTTC.

This chain uses TRBV30 with TRBJ2-7; possible D gene TRBD2, 5 bases. The CDR3 is 16 amino acids. V lost 1 base to trimming and J lost 3 bases, with 19 bases between them. The V gene's germline CDR1 is GTSNPN and CDR2 SVGIG (reference sequence). This CDR3 is CAWSAPGWWRSYEQYF. The CDR3 nucleotides are TGTGCCTGGAGTGCCCCTGGGTGGTGGAGGAGCTACGAGCAGTACTTC.

The chain combines TRBV18 with TRBJ2-3; 9 nucleotides line up with TRBD1. Germline CDR1 is KGHSH and CDR2 is LQKENI. This CDR3 has 16 amino acids. J was trimmed by 5 bases and V by 6 bases; bases with no gene match: 12. In DNA, the CDR3 is TGTGCCAGCTCGCCGGGACAGGGAGGGCGCGGAGATACGCAGTATTTT. Amino acids: CASSPGQGGRGDTQYF.

The rearrangement joins TRBV2 to TRBJ1-1; 8 positions agree with TRBD1. The J segment lost 4 bases and the V segment lost 7 bases, leaving 8 bases of the junction unmatched. The CDR3 contains 14 residues. Germline assignment: CDR1 SNHLY and CDR2 FYNNEI. The CDR3 nucleotides are TGTGCCAGCACCAGGACAGGGCAGAGCACTGAAGCTTTCTTT. Protein sequence: CASTRTGQSTEAFF.

Regarding this clone: One end of the junction varies from germline; a read error may be responsible. The chain couples TRBV19 to TRBJ2-1; 8 positions agree with TRBD2. Germline CDR1 is LNHDA and CDR2 is SQIVND (reference sequence). CDR3 length: 12 residues. CDR3 loop: CSTGTSDNEQFF. The CDR3, as DNA: TGCTCGACCGGGACTAGTGACAATGAGCAGTTCTTC.